Sequencing of this TCR beta chain was carried out in a study of CD8+ T cells in alopecia areata. CDR1 and CDR2 from the germline V gene are SNHLY and FYNNEI. This CDR3 spans 12 amino acids. As the sequencing template, cDNA was produced by extracting RNA and reverse transcribing it. Clones were read by immunoSEQ multiplex PCR, and TCRdb kept only the in-frame ones, dropping some. The sample contains roughly 140,000 clones, around 62% of which appear only once. Of note for this clone: The junction departs from germline at one end; a sequencing error may be responsible.

Sequenced material: CD8+ T cells sorted from blood. The TCR comes from a human donor in good health. The chain combines TRBV2 with TRBJ2-1; TRBD2 aligns across 14 bases. The CDR3 DNA is TGTGCCAGCAGGGGACTAGCGGGAGAAGGAATCTTC. It yields the protein CASRGLAGEGIF.